In this sample, the clone carrying this T cell receptor beta chain turned up once. Its target is unknown. Trimming left V 3 bases short and J 11 bases short, with 15 bases between. This CDR3 contains 13 residues. Germline V CDR1 and CDR2: SGHDT, YYEEEE. PCR was performed using 60 Vbeta and 13 Jbeta primers. The repertoire was sequenced with immunoSEQ multiplex PCR; TCRdb's copy has only in-frame clones and lacks some. The sample consists of 95,000 to 150,000 clones, roughly four fifths of them appearing once. The sample belongs to a study of cytomegalovirus exposure and HLA in healthy donors. Study findings and constraints: Upon later analysis, HLA-associated TCR beta chains proved more clonally expanded than other, equally common chains.

The TCR was taken from a woman aged 18-30 years in good health and CMV-seronegative. The chain uses TRBV5-6 and TRBJ1-5; D might be TRBD1 (5 bases). Sequencing input: PBMCs. The CDR3 sequence is CASSSTRGSAQHF. The CDR3 coding sequence is TGTGCCAGCAGCTCAACAAGGGGCTCGGCCCAGCATTTT. Full variable domain (outside the CDR3, taken from reference TRBV5-6 and TRBJ1-5): DAGVTQSPTHLIKTRGQQVTLRCSPKSGHDTVSWYQQALGQGPQFIFQYYEEEERQRGNFPDRFSGHQFPNYSSELNVNALLLGDSALYLCASSSTRGSAQHFGDGTRLSIL.